Detailed here is one TCR beta chain. These data come from a study of human T cells and chemical hapten exposure. The study's library attached unique molecular identifiers to single cDNA molecules. TCRdb reprocessed the RACE reads with MiXCR, giving one entry per CDR3 protein. Among roughly 180,000 distinct CDR3 sequences listed, about 15% were seen once. Time point in this sample: patch test 1, 2 weeks after DPC sensitization. Treatment defined: therapeutic diphenylcyclopropenone sensitization with weekly scalp DPC. Drawing of blood took place ahead of applying each patch test. Donors, patients with alopecia ranging from 18 to 70 years old and judged suitable for DPC, provided samples. It was from unfractionated whole blood that total RNA was extracted. CDR3 length: 16 amino acids. CDR1 is SGHRS and CDR2 is YFSETQ in the germline V gene. V lost 3 bases and J 2 bases, leaving 17 bases between the germline ends.

The sequenced sample was whole blood, obtained in connection with sensitization to the hapten diphenylcyclopropenone (DPC). The chain recombines TRBV5-1 with TRBJ1-1, with D tentatively TRBD1 (5 bases). This sequence was found in a woman in her thirties with alopecia areata. Some clones in this sample may be carry-over from other donors' samples. In nucleotides, the CDR3 is TGCGCCAGCAGCTCGAGGTTACAGGCCTTTAACACTGAAGCTTTCTTT. This gives the protein CASSSRLQAFNTEAFF.